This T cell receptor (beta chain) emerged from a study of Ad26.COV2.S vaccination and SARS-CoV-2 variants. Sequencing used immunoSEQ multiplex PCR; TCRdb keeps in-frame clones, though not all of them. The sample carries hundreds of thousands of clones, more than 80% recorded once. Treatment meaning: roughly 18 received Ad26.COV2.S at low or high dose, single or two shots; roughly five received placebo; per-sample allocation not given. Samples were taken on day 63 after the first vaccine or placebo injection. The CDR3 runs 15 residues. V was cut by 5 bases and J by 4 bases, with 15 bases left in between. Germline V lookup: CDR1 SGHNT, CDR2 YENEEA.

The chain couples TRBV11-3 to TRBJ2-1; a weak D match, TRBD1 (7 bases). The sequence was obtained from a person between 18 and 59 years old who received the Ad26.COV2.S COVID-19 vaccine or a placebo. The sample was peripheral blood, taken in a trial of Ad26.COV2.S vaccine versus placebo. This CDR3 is CASSAGGTAYNEQFF. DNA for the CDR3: TGTGCCAGCAGCGCAGGGGGGACAGCTTACAATGAGCAGTTCTTC.